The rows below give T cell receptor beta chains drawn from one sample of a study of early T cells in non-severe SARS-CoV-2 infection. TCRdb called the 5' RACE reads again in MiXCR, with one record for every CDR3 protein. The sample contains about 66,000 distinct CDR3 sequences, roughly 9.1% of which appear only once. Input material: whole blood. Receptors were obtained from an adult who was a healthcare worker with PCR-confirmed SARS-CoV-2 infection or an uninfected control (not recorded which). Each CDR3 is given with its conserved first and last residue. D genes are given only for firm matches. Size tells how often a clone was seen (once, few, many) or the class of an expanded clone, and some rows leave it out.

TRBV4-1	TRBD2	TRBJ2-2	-	CASSPGRARTGELFF	TGCGCCAGCAGCCCCGGGAGGGCGAGGACCGGGGAGCTGTTTTTT
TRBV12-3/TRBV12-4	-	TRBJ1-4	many	CASSLRGTNEKLFF	TGTGCCAGCAGTTTGAGAGGAACTAATGAAAAACTGTTTTTT
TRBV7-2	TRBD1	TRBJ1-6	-	CASSGRQGAGSPLHF	TGTGCCAGCAGCGGCCGACAGGGGGCAGGGTCACCCCTCCACTTT
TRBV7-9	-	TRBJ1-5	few	CASSFTGGIGNQPQHF	TGTGCCAGCAGCTTTACGGGGGGCATTGGCAATCAGCCCCAGCATTTT
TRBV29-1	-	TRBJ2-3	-	CSVDGGDTQYF	TGCAGCGTTGATGGGGGAGATACGCAGTATTTT
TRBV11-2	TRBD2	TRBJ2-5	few	CASSLGGGLVYETQYF	TGTGCCAGCAGCTTAGGGGGGGGTCTGGTATACGAGACCCAGTACTTC
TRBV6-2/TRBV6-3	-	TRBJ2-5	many	CASGRDSPKTQYF	TGTGCCAGCGGTAGGGACTCCCCGAAGACCCAGTACTTC
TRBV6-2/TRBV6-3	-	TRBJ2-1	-	CASLPIGGDSYNEQFF	TGTGCCAGCTTACCCATAGGGGGGGACTCCTACAATGAGCAGTTCTTC
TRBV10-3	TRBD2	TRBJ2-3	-	CAIRLAGGLTDTQYF	TGTGCCATCAGACTAGCGGGAGGTCTGACAGATACGCAGTATTTT
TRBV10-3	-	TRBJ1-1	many	CAISGTGANTEAFF	TGTGCCATCAGTGGAACGGGGGCAAACACTGAAGCTTTCTTT
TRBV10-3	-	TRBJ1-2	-	CAISEGADYGYTF	TGTGCCATCAGTGAAGGGGCGGACTATGGCTACACCTTC
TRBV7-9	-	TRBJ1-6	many	CASSREGNSPLHF	TGTGCCAGCAGCCGAGAGGGTAATTCACCCCTCCACTTT
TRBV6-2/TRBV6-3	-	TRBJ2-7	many	CASSPDQASTEYF	TGTGCCAGCAGCCCCGATCAGGCCTCTACAGAGTACTTC
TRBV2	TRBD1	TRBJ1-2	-	CASRGQGAHGYTF	TGTGCCAGCCGAGGACAGGGGGCCCATGGCTACACCTTC
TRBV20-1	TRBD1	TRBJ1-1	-	CSADTGGAVNTEAFF	TGCAGTGCTGATACAGGGGGCGCGGTGAACACTGAAGCTTTCTTT
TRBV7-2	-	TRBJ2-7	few	CASSLAGGLPTSYEQYF	TGTGCCAGCAGCTTAGCTGGGGGACTCCCAACGTCCTACGAGCAGTACTTC
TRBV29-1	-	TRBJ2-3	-	CSTDTQYF	TGCTCGACAGATACGCAGTATTTT
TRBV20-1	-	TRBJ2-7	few	CSARDISGPYEQYF	TGCAGTGCTAGAGATATCAGCGGTCCCTACGAGCAGTACTTC
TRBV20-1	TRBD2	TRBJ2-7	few	CSAMTSGSADEQYF	TGCAGTGCTATGACTAGCGGGAGTGCCGACGAGCAGTACTTC
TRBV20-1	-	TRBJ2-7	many	CSAASWGESYEQYF	TGCAGTGCTGCCTCCTGGGGAGAATCCTACGAGCAGTACTTC
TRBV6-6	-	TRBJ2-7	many	CASTQGWGEQYF	TGTGCCAGCACCCAAGGATGGGGCGAGCAGTACTTC
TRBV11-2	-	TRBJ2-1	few	CASSLETGQFF	TGTGCCAGCAGCTTAGAAACAGGGCAGTTCTTC
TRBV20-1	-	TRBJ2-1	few	CSARVPTSSYNEQFF	TGCAGTGCTAGAGTCCCAACCAGCTCCTACAATGAGCAGTTCTTC
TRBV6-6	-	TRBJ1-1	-	CASSHGQFEAFF	TGTGCCAGCAGTCACGGACAGTTTGAAGCTTTCTTT
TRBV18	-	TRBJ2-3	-	CASSPGGSTDTQYF	TGTGCCAGCTCACCAGGGGGAAGCACAGATACGCAGTATTTT
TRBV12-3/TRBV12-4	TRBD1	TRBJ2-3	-	CASSLNRGHSTDTQYF	TGTGCCAGCAGTCTTAACAGGGGCCATAGCACAGATACGCAGTATTTT
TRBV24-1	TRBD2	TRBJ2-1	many	CATSDPNSGTPYNEQFF	TGTGCCACCAGTGACCCCAATAGCGGGACTCCCTACAATGAGCAGTTCTTC
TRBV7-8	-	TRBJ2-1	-	CASSFGGPYNEQFF	TGTGCCAGCAGCTTCGGAGGACCCTACAATGAGCAGTTCTTC
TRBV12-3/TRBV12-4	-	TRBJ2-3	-	CASSLFGTDTQYF	TGTGCCAGCAGTTTGTTCGGGACAGATACGCAGTATTTT
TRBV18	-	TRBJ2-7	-	CASSRGTANSYEQYF	TGTGCCAGCTCACGCGGGACAGCAAATTCCTACGAGCAGTACTTC
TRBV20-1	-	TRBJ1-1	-	CSARHSGTDNTEAFF	TGCAGTGCTAGGCATTCCGGGACTGACAACACTGAAGCTTTCTTT
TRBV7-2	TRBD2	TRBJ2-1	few	CASTELAGYNEQFF	TGTGCCAGCACAGAACTAGCGGGGTACAATGAGCAGTTCTTC
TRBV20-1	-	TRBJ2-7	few	CSASDRPMISYEQYF	TGCAGTGCTTCCGACCGTCCCATGATTTCCTACGAGCAGTACTTC
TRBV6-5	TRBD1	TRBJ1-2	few	CASRTTGEGYGYTF	TGTGCCAGCAGAACTACAGGGGAGGGCTATGGCTACACCTTC
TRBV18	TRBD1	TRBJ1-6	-	CASSPGQHNSPLHF	TGTGCCAGCTCTCCGGGACAGCATAATTCACCCCTCCACTTT
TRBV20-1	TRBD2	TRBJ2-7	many	CSASSGRVTYEQYF	TGCAGTGCTAGTAGCGGGAGGGTCACCTACGAGCAGTACTTC
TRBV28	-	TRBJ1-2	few	CASGAALYGYTF	TGTGCCAGCGGTGCGGCTCTTTATGGCTACACCTTC
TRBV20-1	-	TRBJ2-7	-	CSARPDPEDEQYF	TGCAGTGCTCGGCCGGACCCCGAGGACGAGCAGTACTTC
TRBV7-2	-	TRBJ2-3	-	CASNYPISTDTQYF	TGTGCCAGCAACTATCCTATCAGCACAGATACGCAGTATTTT
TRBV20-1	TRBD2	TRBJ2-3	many	CSAREAGGRDTQYF	TGCAGTGCTAGAGAGGCGGGAGGGAGAGATACGCAGTATTTT
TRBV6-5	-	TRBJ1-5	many	CASSYSGKGQPQHF	TGTGCCAGCAGTTACTCGGGAAAAGGGCAGCCCCAGCATTTT
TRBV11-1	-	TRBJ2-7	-	CASSSPGKGSSYEQYF	TGTGCCAGCAGCTCCCCCGGGAAGGGGTCCTCCTACGAGCAGTACTTC
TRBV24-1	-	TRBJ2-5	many	CATSDNPLVPAAETQYF	TGTGCCACCAGTGATAACCCACTAGTCCCGGCTGCAGAGACCCAGTACTTC
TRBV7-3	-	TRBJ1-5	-	CASSLMGEGQPQHF	TGTGCCAGCAGCTTAATGGGCGAGGGTCAGCCCCAGCATTTT
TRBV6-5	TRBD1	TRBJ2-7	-	CATTGGAYEQYF	TGTGCCACAACAGGGGGAGCCTACGAGCAGTACTTC
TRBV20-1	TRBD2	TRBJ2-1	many	CSASPSGRYNEQFF	TGCAGTGCTAGTCCCAGCGGGAGGTACAATGAGCAGTTCTTC
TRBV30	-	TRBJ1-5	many	CAWSPDSNQPQHF	TGTGCCTGGAGCCCAGATAGCAATCAGCCCCAGCATTTT
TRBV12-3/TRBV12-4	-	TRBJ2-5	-	CASGGQRREAQYF	TGTGCCAGCGGTGGACAGAGAAGAGAGGCCCAGTACTTC
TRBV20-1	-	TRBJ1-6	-	CSSTKSTRGFYNSPLHF	TGCAGTTCCACGAAATCAACTCGGGGGTTCTATAATTCACCCCTCCACTTT
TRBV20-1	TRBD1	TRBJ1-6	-	CSALDRARSPLHF	TGCAGTGCCCTGGACAGGGCGCGGTCACCCCTCCACTTT
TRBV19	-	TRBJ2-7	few	CASSPRVQPSYEQYF	TGTGCCAGTTCCCCCCGGGTCCAACCCTCCTACGAGCAGTACTTC
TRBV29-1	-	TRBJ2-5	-	CSVGGGARGTQYF	TGCAGCGTTGGCGGAGGTGCCAGGGGGACCCAGTACTTC
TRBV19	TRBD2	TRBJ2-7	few	CASSASGSRGSEQYF	TGTGCCAGTAGTGCTAGCGGGAGCCGGGGGAGTGAGCAGTACTTC
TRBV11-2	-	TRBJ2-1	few	CASIGWVDSEQFF	TGTGCCAGCATAGGATGGGTAGACAGTGAGCAGTTCTTC
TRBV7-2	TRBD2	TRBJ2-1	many	CASSASGSSYNEQFF	TGTGCCAGCAGCGCTAGCGGGAGCTCCTACAATGAGCAGTTCTTC
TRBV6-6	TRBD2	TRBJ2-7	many	CASEGGGSSYEQYF	TGTGCCAGCGAGGGTGGCGGGAGCTCCTACGAGCAGTACTTC
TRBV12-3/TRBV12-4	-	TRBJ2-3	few	CASSPQGLATDTQYF	TGTGCCAGCAGTCCCCAGGGGCTAGCCACAGATACGCAGTATTTT
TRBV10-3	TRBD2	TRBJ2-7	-	CAIREGGPYEQYF	TGTGCCATCAGAGAGGGAGGGCCCTACGAGCAGTACTTC